The T cell receptor beta chain under discussion was sequenced for a study of early T cells in non-severe SARS-CoV-2 infection. CDR1 is SEHNR and CDR2 is FQNEAQ in the germline V gene (reference sequence). J lost 6 bases, V lost 5 bases, and 11 bases had no gene match. CDR3 size: 15 residues. About this clonotype itself: Its target is not known.

Notes on the study in general: Lookups in VDJdb leaned toward anti-spike CD8 responses and missed private and CD4 specificities.

Unique molecular identifiers were added to individual cDNA molecules. In TCRdb, the 5' RACE reads were re-called with MiXCR into one record per CDR3 protein. This sample has 74,000 or so distinct CDR3 sequences, with around 13% found just once. The gene calls are TRBV7-9 and TRBJ1-1; TRBD1 matches at 8 bases. The TCR originated in an adult who was a healthcare worker with PCR-confirmed SARS-CoV-2 infection or an uninfected control (not recorded which). The sequencing input was whole blood. CDR3: CASSQTWTGFPEAFF. The CDR3 nucleotides are TGTGCCAGCAGCCAAACTTGGACAGGGTTCCCTGAAGCTTTCTTT. Together with reference TRBV7-9 and TRBJ1-1, the CDR3 gives the full variable domain: DTGVSQNPRHKITKRGQNVTFRCDPISEHNRLYWYRQTLGQGPEFLTYFQNEAQLEKSRLLSDRFSAERPKGSFSTLEIQRTEQGDSAMYLCASSQTWTGFPEAFFGQGTRLTVV.